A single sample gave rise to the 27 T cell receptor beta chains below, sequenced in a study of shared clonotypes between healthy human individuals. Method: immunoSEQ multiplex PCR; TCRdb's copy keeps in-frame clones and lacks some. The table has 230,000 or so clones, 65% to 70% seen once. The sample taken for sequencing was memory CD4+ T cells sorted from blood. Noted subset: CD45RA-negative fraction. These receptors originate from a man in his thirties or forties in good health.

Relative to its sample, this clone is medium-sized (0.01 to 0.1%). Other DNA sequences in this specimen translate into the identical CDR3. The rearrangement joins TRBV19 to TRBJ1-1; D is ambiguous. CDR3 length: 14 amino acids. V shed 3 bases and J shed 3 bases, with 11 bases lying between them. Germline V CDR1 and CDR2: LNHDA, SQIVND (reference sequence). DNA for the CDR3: TGTGCCAGTAGTATTTGGGGTCTTGACACTGAAGCTTTCTTT. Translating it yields CASSIWGLDTEAFF.

CDR3 bases: TGTGCCAGCAGCCCGGGGGGACAGACCCAAGAGACCCAGTACTTC. Protein sequence: CASSPGGQTQETQYF. The chain combines TRBV7-8 with TRBJ2-5; D tentatively reads TRBD1 or TRBD2 (7 bases each). This CDR3 spans 15 amino acids. Germline V gives CDR1 SGHVS, CDR2 FQNEAQ. V dropped 5 bases and J dropped 1 base, with 14 bases sitting between them.

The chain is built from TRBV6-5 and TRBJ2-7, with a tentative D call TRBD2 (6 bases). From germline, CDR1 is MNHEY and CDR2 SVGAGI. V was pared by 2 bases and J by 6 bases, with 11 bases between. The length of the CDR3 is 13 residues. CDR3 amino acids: CASSYITSFEQYF. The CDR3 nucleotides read TGTGCCAGCAGTTACATAACTAGCTTCGAGCAGTACTTC.

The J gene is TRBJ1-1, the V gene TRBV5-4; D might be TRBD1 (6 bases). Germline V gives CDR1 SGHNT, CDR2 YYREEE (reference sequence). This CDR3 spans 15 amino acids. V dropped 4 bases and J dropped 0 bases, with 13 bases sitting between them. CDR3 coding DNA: TGTGCCAGCAGCCCACGACAGGAACTGAACACTGAAGCTTTCTTT. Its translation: CASSPRQELNTEAFF.

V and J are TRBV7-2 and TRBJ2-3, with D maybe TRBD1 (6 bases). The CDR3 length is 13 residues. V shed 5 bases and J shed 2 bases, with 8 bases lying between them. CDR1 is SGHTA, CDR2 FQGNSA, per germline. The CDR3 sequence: CASSRQVTDTQYF. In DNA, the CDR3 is TGTGCCAGCAGCCGACAGGTCACAGATACGCAGTATTTT.

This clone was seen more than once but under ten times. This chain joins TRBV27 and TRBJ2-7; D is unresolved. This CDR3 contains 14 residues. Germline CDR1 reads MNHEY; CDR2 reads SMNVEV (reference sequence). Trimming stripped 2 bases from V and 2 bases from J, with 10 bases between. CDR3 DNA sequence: TGTGCCAGCAGTTTAGGGGTTCCTCCCTACGAGCAGTACTTC. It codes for CASSLGVPPYEQYF.

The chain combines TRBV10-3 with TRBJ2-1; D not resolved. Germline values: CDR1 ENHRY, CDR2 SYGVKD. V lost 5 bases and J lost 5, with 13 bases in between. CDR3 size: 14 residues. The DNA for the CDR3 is TGTGCCATCAGTCGTATAGGGCGTGACAATGAGCAGTTCTTC. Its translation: CAISRIGRDNEQFF.

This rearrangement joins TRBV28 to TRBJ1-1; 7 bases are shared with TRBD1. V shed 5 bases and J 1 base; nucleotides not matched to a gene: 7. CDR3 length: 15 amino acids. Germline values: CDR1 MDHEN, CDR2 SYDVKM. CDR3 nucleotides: TGTGCCAGCAGTCAGTGGAACAGGGGGAACACTGAAGCTTTCTTT. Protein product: CASSQWNRGNTEAFF. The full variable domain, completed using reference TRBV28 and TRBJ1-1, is DVKVTQSSRYLVKRTGEKVFLECVQDMDHENMFWYRQDPGLGLRLIYFSYDVKMKEKGDIPEGYSVSREKKERFSLILESASTNQTSMYLCASSQWNRGNTEAFFGQGTRLTVV.

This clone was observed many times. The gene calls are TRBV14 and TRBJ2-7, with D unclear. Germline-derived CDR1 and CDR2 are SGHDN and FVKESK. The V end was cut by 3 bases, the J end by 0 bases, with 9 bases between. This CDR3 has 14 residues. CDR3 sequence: CASSQRIDSYEQYF. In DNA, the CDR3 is TGTGCCAGCAGCCAGAGAATCGACTCCTACGAGCAGTACTTC.

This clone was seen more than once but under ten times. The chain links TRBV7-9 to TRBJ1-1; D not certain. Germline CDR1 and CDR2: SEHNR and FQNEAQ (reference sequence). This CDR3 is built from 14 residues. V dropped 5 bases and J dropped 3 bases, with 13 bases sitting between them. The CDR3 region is CASSHGQADTEAFF. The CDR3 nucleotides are TGTGCCAGCAGCCACGGGCAGGCGGACACTGAAGCTTTCTTT. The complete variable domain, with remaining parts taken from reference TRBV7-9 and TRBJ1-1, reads DTGVSQNPRHKITKRGQNVTFRCDPISEHNRLYWYRQTLGQGPEFLTYFQNEAQLEKSRLLSDRFSAERPKGSFSTLEIQRTEQGDSAMYLCASSHGQADTEAFFGQGTRLTVV.

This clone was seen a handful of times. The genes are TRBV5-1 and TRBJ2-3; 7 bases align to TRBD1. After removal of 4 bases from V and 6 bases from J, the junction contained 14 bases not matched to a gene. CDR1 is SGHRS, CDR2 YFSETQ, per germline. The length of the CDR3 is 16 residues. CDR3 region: CASSKTGVGAADTQYF. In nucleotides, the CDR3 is TGCGCCAGCAGCAAAACAGGGGTAGGGGCCGCGGATACGCAGTATTTT.

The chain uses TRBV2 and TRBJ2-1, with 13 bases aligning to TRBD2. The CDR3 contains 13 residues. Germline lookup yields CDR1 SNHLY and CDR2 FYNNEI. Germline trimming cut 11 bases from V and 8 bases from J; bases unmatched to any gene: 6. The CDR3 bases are TGTGCCGGTGGGACTAGCGGGATCTATGAGCAGTTCTTC. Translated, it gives CAGGTSGIYEQFF.

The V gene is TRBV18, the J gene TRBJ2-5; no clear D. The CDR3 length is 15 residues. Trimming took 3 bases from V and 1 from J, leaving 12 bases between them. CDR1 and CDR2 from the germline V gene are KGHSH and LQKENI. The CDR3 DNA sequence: TGTGCCAGCTCACCCCTTGGGTTTAGCCAAGAGACCCAGTACTTC. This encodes CASSPLGFSQETQYF.

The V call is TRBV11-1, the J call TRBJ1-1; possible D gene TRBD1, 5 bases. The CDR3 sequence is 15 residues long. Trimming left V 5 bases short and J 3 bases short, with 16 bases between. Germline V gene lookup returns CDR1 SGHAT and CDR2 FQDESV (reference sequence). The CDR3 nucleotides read TGTGCCAGCAGCCGACTATTAGGGACGGACACTGAAGCTTTCTTT. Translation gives CASSRLLGTDTEAFF.

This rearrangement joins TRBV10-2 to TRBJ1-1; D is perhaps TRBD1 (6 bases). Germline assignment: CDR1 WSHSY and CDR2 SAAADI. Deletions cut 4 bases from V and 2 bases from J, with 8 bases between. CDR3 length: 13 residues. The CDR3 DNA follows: TGCGCCAGCAGTGTACAGGGAAACACTGAAGCTTTCTTT. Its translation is CASSVQGNTEAFF.

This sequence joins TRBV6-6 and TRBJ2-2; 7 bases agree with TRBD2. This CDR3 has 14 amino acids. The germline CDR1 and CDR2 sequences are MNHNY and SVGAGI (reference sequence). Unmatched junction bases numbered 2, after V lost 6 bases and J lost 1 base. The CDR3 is CASSKRENTGELFF. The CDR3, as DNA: TGTGCCAGCAGCAAGCGGGAGAACACCGGGGAGCTGTTTTTT.

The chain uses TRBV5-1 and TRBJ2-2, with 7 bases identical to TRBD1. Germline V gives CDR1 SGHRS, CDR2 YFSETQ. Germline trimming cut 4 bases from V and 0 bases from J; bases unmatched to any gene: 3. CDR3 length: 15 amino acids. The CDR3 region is CASSRDRANTGELFF. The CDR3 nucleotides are TGCGCCAGCAGCAGGGACAGAGCGAACACCGGGGAGCTGTTTTTT.

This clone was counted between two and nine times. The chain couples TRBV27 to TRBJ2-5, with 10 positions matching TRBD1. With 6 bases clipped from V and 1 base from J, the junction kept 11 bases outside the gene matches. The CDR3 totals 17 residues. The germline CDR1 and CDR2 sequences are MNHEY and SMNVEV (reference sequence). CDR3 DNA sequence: TGTGCCAGCAGGAACCTTAAGACAGGGGGCGGCCAAGAGACCCAGTACTTC. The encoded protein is CASRNLKTGGGQETQYF.

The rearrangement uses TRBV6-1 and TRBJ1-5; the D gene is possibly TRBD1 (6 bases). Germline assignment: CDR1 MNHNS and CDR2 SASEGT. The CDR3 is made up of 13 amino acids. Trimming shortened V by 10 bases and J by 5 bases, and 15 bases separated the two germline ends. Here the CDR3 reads CATSDSFDQPQHF. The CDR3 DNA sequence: TGTGCCACCTCGGACAGCTTTGATCAGCCCCAGCATTTT.

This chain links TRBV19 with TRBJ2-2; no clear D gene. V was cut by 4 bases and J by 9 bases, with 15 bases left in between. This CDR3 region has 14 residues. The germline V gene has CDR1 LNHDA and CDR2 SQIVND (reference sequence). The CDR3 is CASSKESGFWELFF. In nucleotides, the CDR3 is TGTGCCAGTAGTAAGGAATCTGGGTTCTGGGAGCTGTTTTTT.

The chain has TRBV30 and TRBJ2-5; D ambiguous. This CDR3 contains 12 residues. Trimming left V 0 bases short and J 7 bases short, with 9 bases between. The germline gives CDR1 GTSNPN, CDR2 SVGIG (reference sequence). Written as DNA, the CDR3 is TGTGCCTGGAGTGTACGACTCCCGACCCAGTACTTC. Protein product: CAWSVRLPTQYF.

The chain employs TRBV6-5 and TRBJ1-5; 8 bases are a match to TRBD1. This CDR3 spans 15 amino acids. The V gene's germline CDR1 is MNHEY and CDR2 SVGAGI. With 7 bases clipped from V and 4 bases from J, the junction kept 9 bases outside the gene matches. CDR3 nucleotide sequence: TGTGCCAGCAAACTAAGGACAGGGCTAAATCAGCCCCAGCATTTT. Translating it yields CASKLRTGLNQPQHF.

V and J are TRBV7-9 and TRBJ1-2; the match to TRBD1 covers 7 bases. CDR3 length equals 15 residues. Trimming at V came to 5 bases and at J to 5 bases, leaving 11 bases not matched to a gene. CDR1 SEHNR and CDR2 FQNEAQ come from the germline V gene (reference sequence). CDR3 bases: TGTGCCAGCAGCCGAGCGGACAGGTCCCATTATGGCTACACCTTC. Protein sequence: CASSRADRSHYGYTF.

CDR3 sequence (DNA): TGTGCCAGCTTCCCCTCAGGTAGGGGAACCTACGAGCAGTACTTC. This translates into CASFPSGRGTYEQYF. The V gene is TRBV28, the J gene TRBJ2-7; D is possibly TRBD1 (5 bases). Trimming pared 8 bases from V and 2 bases from J, leaving 19 bases between. Germline V gives CDR1 MDHEN, CDR2 SYDVKM. CDR3 length equals 15 residues.

The CDR3 sequence: CASSLAASNTEAFF. DNA of the CDR3: TGTGCCAGCAGTTTAGCAGCTTCGAACACTGAAGCTTTCTTT. The gene calls are TRBV27 and TRBJ1-1; D is unresolved. V lost 2 bases, J lost 1 base, and 8 bases lay in between. This CDR3 contains 14 residues. Germline V gene lookup returns CDR1 MNHEY and CDR2 SMNVEV (reference sequence).

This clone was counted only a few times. CDR3 nucleotides: TGCGCCAGCAGCTTGCCCGCTGGGACGTCGAACACCGGGGAGCTGTTTTTT. It is translated as CASSLPAGTSNTGELFF. V is TRBV5-1 and J is TRBJ2-2; D is possibly TRBD1 or TRBD2 (5 bases each). Trimming took off 1 base at V and 0 bases at J, with 13 bases between the two ends. This CDR3 comprises 17 residues. CDR1 is SGHRS and CDR2 is YFSETQ in the germline V gene.

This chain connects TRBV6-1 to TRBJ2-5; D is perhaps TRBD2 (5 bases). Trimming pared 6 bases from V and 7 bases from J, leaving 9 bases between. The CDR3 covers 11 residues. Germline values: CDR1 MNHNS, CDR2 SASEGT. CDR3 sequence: CASSLAGTQYF. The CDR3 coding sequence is TGTGCCAGCAGCTTGGCGGGGACCCAGTACTTC.